Listed below are T cell receptor beta chains from one sample, sequenced in a study of T cell responses to AZD1222 COVID-19 vaccine. TCRdb's copy holds only in-frame clones and misses some; the assay was immunoSEQ multiplex PCR. The repertoire holds about 170,000 clones, with about 89% as singletons. The specimen was peripheral blood, collected on day 0 of AZD1222 vaccination. The receptor source for this set is an adult in good health. Both conserved end residues are part of each CDR3. D genes are given only for firm matches. Clone size, where shown, is once, few, many, or a class for clones that have expanded.

d_call clone_size j_call v_call cdr3_nt cdr3_aa
. . TRBJ1-2 TRBV3-1/TRBV3-2 TGTGCCAGCAGCCCCCGGGACAAGCTCCTTGGGGGCTATGGCTACACCTTC CASSPRDKLLGGYGYTF
TRBD2 . TRBJ2-3 TRBV18 TGTGCCAGCTCACCCTCACTAGCGGGGGGGCAAGATACGCAGTATTTT CASSPSLAGGQDTQYF
TRBD1 . TRBJ1-2 TRBV7-9 TGTGCCAGCAGCTTAAGGACAGGGCTTAACTATGGCTACACCTTC CASSLRTGLNYGYTF
. . TRBJ2-5 TRBV7-8 TGTGCCAGCAGCTTAGTTGGGGAGACCCAGTACTTC CASSLVGETQYF
. . TRBJ1-2 TRBV6-2/TRBV6-3 TGTGCCAGCAGTTACTCCGAGGGCGCTAACTATGGCTACACCTTC CASSYSEGANYGYTF
TRBD1 . TRBJ1-5 TRBV30 TGTGCCTGGAGTGAGAGGGGGCTGTACAATCAGCCCCAGCATTTT CAWSERGLYNQPQHF
. . TRBJ2-1 TRBV5-1 TGCGCCAGCAGCGCACCGGGACAGGGTAGCGGGAGATCAGGCAATGAGCAGTTCTTC CASSAPGQGSGRSGNEQFF
TRBD1 . TRBJ1-4 TRBV30 TGTGCCTGGAGTGGGGACAGGGGCAATGAAAAACTGTTTTTT CAWSGDRGNEKLFF
TRBD1 . TRBJ1-1 TRBV6-6 TGTGCCAGCAGTGCAGGGACAGGGAACACTGAAGCTTTCTTT CASSAGTGNTEAFF
. . TRBJ2-1 TRBV5-1 TGCGCCAGCAGCCCCGGGACGCCGCGAAATGAGCAGTTCTTC CASSPGTPRNEQFF
. few TRBJ2-3 TRBV10-3 TGTGCCATCAGTGACAGCACAGATACGCAGTATTTT CAISDSTDTQYF
TRBD1 . TRBJ1-3 TRBV18 TGTGCCAGCTCACCACCGGGACAGGGGGTAAACACCATATATTTT CASSPPGQGVNTIYF
TRBD1 . TRBJ1-1 TRBV7-6 TGTGCCAGCAGCTTAGCAGGGGGCGGCACTGAAGCTTTCTTT CASSLAGGGTEAFF
. . TRBJ1-1 TRBV29-1 TGCAGCGTCCCAGGGTTGACTGAAGCTTTCTTT CSVPGLTEAFF
TRBD2 . TRBJ2-5 TRBV4-3 TGCGCCAGCAGCCCTTCCCCCCTAGCGGCCCAAGAGACCCAGTACTTC CASSPSPLAAQETQYF
. . TRBJ2-1 TRBV10-3 TGTGCCATCAGGGCCGGGCCCCGGCTCAATGAGCAGTTCTTC CAIRAGPRLNEQFF
TRBD2 . TRBJ2-1 TRBV10-1 TGCGCCAGCAGTGAGCATGGACTAGCGGGGTATGAGCAGTTCTTC CASSEHGLAGYEQFF
. . TRBJ1-6 TRBV7-2 TGTGCCAGCAGCCCCGGGCAGGGGACGGCCCTCCACTTT CASSPGQGTALHF